This T cell receptor (beta chain) derives from a study of T-cell reconstitution after alpha-beta-depleted transplantation in children. CDR3 length equals 15 residues. V was shortened by 3 bases and J by 6 bases, with 15 bases between the two germline ends. Turning to this clonotype: Its antigen is as yet unknown.

Broader study findings: Newly made T cells mostly supplied T-cell counts and diversity one year after transplant.

Molecular barcoding with unique molecular identifiers was used for the TCRbeta library. MiXCR, run by TCRdb on the PCR reads, gives a single entry per CDR3 protein. This sample carries about 980,000 distinct CDR3 sequences, under 30% of them seen once, and the ten largest clones take over 25%. The rearrangement links TRBV12-3 or TRBV12-4 to TRBJ1-5; no clear D gene. The receptor's source is a boy under three years old who had a stem cell transplant for SCID, so the T cells may come from the graft donor. This material consisted of PBMCs, mostly from graft donor cells, taken 360 days after TCRalphabeta/CD19-depleted stem cell transplant. CDR3: CASSFDVVRTQPQHF. CDR3 nucleotides: TGTGCCAGCAGTTTTGATGTGGTTCGTACTCAGCCCCAGCATTTT.